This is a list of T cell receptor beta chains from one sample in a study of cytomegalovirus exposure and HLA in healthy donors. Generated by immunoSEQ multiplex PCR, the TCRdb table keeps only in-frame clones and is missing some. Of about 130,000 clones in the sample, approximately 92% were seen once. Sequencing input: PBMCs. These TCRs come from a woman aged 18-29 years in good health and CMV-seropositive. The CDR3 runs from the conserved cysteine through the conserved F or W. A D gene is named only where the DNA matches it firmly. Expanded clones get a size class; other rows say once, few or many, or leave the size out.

CDR3 protein: CASSLALEREEKLFF
CDR3 DNA: TGTGCCAGCAGCTTAGCTTTGGAACGGGAAGAAAAACTGTTTTTT
V gene: TRBV7-9
clone size: -
D gene: -
J gene: TRBJ1-4

CDR3 protein: CASSPLLDSQETQYF
CDR3 DNA: TGTGCCAGCTCACCCCTGCTAGACAGCCAAGAGACCCAGTACTTC
V gene: TRBV18
clone size: -
D gene: -
J gene: TRBJ2-5

CDR3 protein: CASKGTGYRGYTF
CDR3 DNA: TGTGCCAGCAAAGGGACAGGGTATCGAGGCTACACCTTC
V gene: TRBV2
clone size: -
D gene: TRBD1
J gene: TRBJ1-2

CDR3 protein: CASSFLPTGSYEQYF
CDR3 DNA: TGTGCCAGCAGTTTTCTACCGACTGGCTCCTACGAGCAGTACTTC
V gene: TRBV7-2
clone size: few
D gene: -
J gene: TRBJ2-7

CDR3 protein: CASSQVVNLAGGETQYF
CDR3 DNA: TGCGCCAGCAGCCAAGTTGTCAATCTAGCGGGGGGTGAGACCCAGTACTTC
V gene: TRBV4-3
clone size: -
D gene: TRBD2
J gene: TRBJ2-5

CDR3 protein: CASSLSGGGTTEAFF
CDR3 DNA: TGTGCCAGCAGTTTATCGGGAGGGGGGACCACTGAAGCTTTCTTT
V gene: TRBV27
clone size: -
D gene: -
J gene: TRBJ1-1

CDR3 protein: CASSSRENTEAFF
CDR3 DNA: TGTGCCAGTAGTAGCAGGGAGAACACTGAAGCTTTCTTT
V gene: TRBV19
clone size: -
D gene: -
J gene: TRBJ1-1

CDR3 protein: CASSQYPSSSSYNEQFF
CDR3 DNA: TGCGCCAGCAGCCAATATCCTAGCTCCAGCTCCTACAATGAGCAGTTCTTC
V gene: TRBV4-3
clone size: -
D gene: -
J gene: TRBJ2-1

CDR3 protein: CASTTYGSSSYNSPLHF
CDR3 DNA: TGTGCCAGCACCACCTACGGGTCAAGCTCCTATAATTCACCCCTCCACTTT
V gene: TRBV27
clone size: -
D gene: -
J gene: TRBJ1-6

CDR3 protein: CASSLTGGAYEQYF
CDR3 DNA: TGTGCCAGCAGTTTAACGGGGGGCGCGTACGAGCAGTACTTC
V gene: TRBV28
clone size: -
D gene: -
J gene: TRBJ2-7

CDR3 protein: CASRPGREGYTF
CDR3 DNA: TGTGCCAGCAGGCCAGGGCGGGAAGGCTACACCTTC
V gene: TRBV6-6
clone size: -
D gene: -
J gene: TRBJ1-2

CDR3 protein: CASSPLAQSWVDEQFF
CDR3 DNA: TGTGCCAGCAGCCCGTTAGCTCAATCTTGGGTCGATGAGCAGTTCTTC
V gene: TRBV7-6
clone size: -
D gene: -
J gene: TRBJ2-1

CDR3 protein: CASSLGQSNEKLFF
CDR3 DNA: TGTGCCAGCAGCTTGGGACAGAGTAATGAAAAACTGTTTTTT
V gene: TRBV7-9
clone size: -
D gene: TRBD1
J gene: TRBJ1-4

CDR3 protein: CAWSPGSPYEQYF
CDR3 DNA: TGTGCCTGGAGTCCGGGGTCTCCCTACGAGCAGTACTTC
V gene: TRBV30
clone size: -
D gene: -
J gene: TRBJ2-7

CDR3 protein: CATRTGRTDTQYF
CDR3 DNA: TGTGCCACTAGGACAGGGAGGACAGATACGCAGTATTTT
V gene: TRBV10-3
clone size: -
D gene: TRBD1
J gene: TRBJ2-3

CDR3 protein: CASSEYRAHGYTF
CDR3 DNA: TGCGCCAGCAGTGAGTACAGGGCGCATGGCTACACCTTC
V gene: TRBV10-2
clone size: -
D gene: -
J gene: TRBJ1-2

CDR3 protein: CASSFLLGSTEAFF
CDR3 DNA: TGTGCCAGCAGTTTTCTCCTAGGGAGCACTGAAGCTTTCTTT
V gene: TRBV28
clone size: -
D gene: -
J gene: TRBJ1-1

CDR3 protein: CASSLTGYTYEQYF
CDR3 DNA: TGTGCCAGCAGTTTAACAGGGTACACCTACGAGCAGTACTTC
V gene: TRBV28
clone size: -
D gene: -
J gene: TRBJ2-7

CDR3 protein: CATQRTSLMSTDTQYF
CDR3 DNA: TGTGCCACCCAGCGGACTAGCCTAATGAGCACAGATACGCAGTATTTT
V gene: TRBV7-6
clone size: -
D gene: TRBD2
J gene: TRBJ2-3

CDR3 protein: CASSQGASGAYEQYF
CDR3 DNA: TGTGCCAGCTCCCAAGGGGCTAGCGGTGCCTACGAGCAGTACTTC
V gene: TRBV11-3
clone size: -
D gene: TRBD2
J gene: TRBJ2-7

CDR3 protein: CASSHPGQGRNEKLFF
CDR3 DNA: TGCGCCAGCAGCCATCCCGGACAGGGGCGAAATGAAAAACTGTTTTTT
V gene: TRBV4-1
clone size: -
D gene: TRBD1
J gene: TRBJ1-4

CDR3 protein: CASSSRTSGDYEQYF
CDR3 DNA: TGTGCCAGCAGCTCGCGGACTAGCGGAGACTACGAGCAGTACTTC
V gene: TRBV7-9
clone size: -
D gene: TRBD2
J gene: TRBJ2-7

CDR3 protein: CASSQGGGAADTQYF
CDR3 DNA: TGTGCCAGCAGTCAAGGCGGGGGGGCCGCAGATACGCAGTATTTT
V gene: TRBV9
clone size: -
D gene: TRBD2
J gene: TRBJ2-3

CDR3 protein: CAISYSHASTDTQYF
CDR3 DNA: TGTGCCATCAGTTACAGCCATGCTAGCACAGATACGCAGTATTTT
V gene: TRBV10-3
clone size: -
D gene: -
J gene: TRBJ2-3

CDR3 protein: CASSYGGSTEAFF
CDR3 DNA: TGTGCCAGCAGTTATGGGGGGAGCACTGAAGCTTTCTTT
V gene: TRBV6-5
clone size: -
D gene: -
J gene: TRBJ1-1

CDR3 protein: CASSTTGGESDTQYF
CDR3 DNA: TGTGCCAGCAGCACTACAGGGGGCGAGTCAGATACGCAGTATTTT
V gene: TRBV7-3
clone size: -
D gene: TRBD1
J gene: TRBJ2-3

CDR3 protein: CASSFYLASNQPQHF
CDR3 DNA: TGTGCCAGCAGTTTTTATTTGGCTAGCAATCAGCCCCAGCATTTT
V gene: TRBV28
clone size: -
D gene: -
J gene: TRBJ1-5

CDR3 protein: CASSLGRGPTDTQYF
CDR3 DNA: TGTGCCAGCAGCTTAGGGCGGGGACCCACAGATACGCAGTATTTT
V gene: TRBV13
clone size: -
D gene: -
J gene: TRBJ2-3

CDR3 protein: CSATTPGSNEKLFF
CDR3 DNA: TGCAGCGCCACAACTCCGGGTTCTAATGAAAAACTGTTTTTT
V gene: TRBV29-1
clone size: -
D gene: -
J gene: TRBJ1-4

CDR3 protein: CASSLGQGVISYEQYF
CDR3 DNA: TGCGCCAGCAGCCTGGGACAGGGGGTTATCTCCTACGAGCAGTACTTC
V gene: TRBV5-1
clone size: -
D gene: TRBD1
J gene: TRBJ2-7

CDR3 protein: CASSIQASRETQYF
CDR3 DNA: TGTGCCAGTAGTATTCAGGCTAGCAGAGAGACCCAGTACTTC
V gene: TRBV19
clone size: -
D gene: -
J gene: TRBJ2-5

CDR3 protein: CASSIVDSETYEQYF
CDR3 DNA: TGTGCCAGTAGTATAGTGGACAGTGAGACCTACGAGCAGTACTTC
V gene: TRBV19
clone size: once
D gene: -
J gene: TRBJ2-7

CDR3 protein: CSAETGGGGYGYTF
CDR3 DNA: TGCAGCGCCGAGACAGGGGGCGGAGGCTATGGCTACACCTTC
V gene: TRBV29-1
clone size: -
D gene: TRBD1
J gene: TRBJ1-2

CDR3 protein: CASTPGHNNEQFF
CDR3 DNA: TGTGCCAGCACCCCGGGACACAACAATGAGCAGTTCTTC
V gene: TRBV6-5
clone size: -
D gene: -
J gene: TRBJ2-1

CDR3 protein: CASSYSSTKPLHF
CDR3 DNA: TGTGCCAGCAGTTACTCGAGTACGAAACCCCTCCACTTT
V gene: TRBV6-5
clone size: -
D gene: -
J gene: TRBJ1-6

CDR3 protein: CASSNDPGQGAYEQYF
CDR3 DNA: TGTGCCAGCAGCAACGATCCGGGACAGGGCGCCTACGAGCAGTACTTC
V gene: TRBV21-1
clone size: -
D gene: -
J gene: TRBJ2-7

CDR3 protein: CASSLAGRKNTEAFF
CDR3 DNA: TGTGCCAGCAGCTTAGCCGGCAGGAAGAACACTGAAGCTTTCTTT
V gene: TRBV7-8
clone size: -
D gene: -
J gene: TRBJ1-1

CDR3 protein: CASSLAGGAETQYF
CDR3 DNA: TGTGCCAGCAGCTTAGCGGGGGGGGCAGAGACCCAGTACTTC
V gene: TRBV7-7
clone size: -
D gene: -
J gene: TRBJ2-5

CDR3 protein: CASSYTGWNTEAFF
CDR3 DNA: TGTGCCAGCAGTTACACCGGGTGGAACACTGAAGCTTTCTTT
V gene: TRBV6-5
clone size: few
D gene: -
J gene: TRBJ1-1

CDR3 protein: CSVEGLGGVGDEQYF
CDR3 DNA: TGCAGCGTCGAGGGGCTCGGGGGGGTTGGAGACGAGCAGTACTTC
V gene: TRBV29-1
clone size: -
D gene: TRBD2
J gene: TRBJ2-7

CDR3 protein: CASSLDRGFNNEQFF
CDR3 DNA: TGTGCCAGCAGCTTAGACAGGGGCTTCAACAATGAGCAGTTCTTC
V gene: TRBV11-2
clone size: -
D gene: -
J gene: TRBJ2-1

CDR3 protein: CSVEGGNPYEQYF
CDR3 DNA: TGCAGCGTTGAAGGAGGGAATCCCTACGAGCAGTACTTC
V gene: TRBV29-1
clone size: -
D gene: -
J gene: TRBJ2-7

CDR3 protein: CASSLAEAYEQYF
CDR3 DNA: TGTGCCAGCAGCTTGGCCGAAGCCTACGAGCAGTACTTC
V gene: TRBV7-6
clone size: -
D gene: -
J gene: TRBJ2-7

CDR3 protein: CAISRGGAVGELFF
CDR3 DNA: TGTGCCATCTCACGCGGGGGGGCTGTCGGGGAGCTGTTTTTT
V gene: TRBV10-3
clone size: -
D gene: TRBD2
J gene: TRBJ2-2

CDR3 protein: CASSQGTMEVETQYF
CDR3 DNA: TGCGCCAGCAGCCAAGGGACTATGGAGGTGGAGACCCAGTACTTC
V gene: TRBV4-3
clone size: -
D gene: -
J gene: TRBJ2-5

CDR3 protein: CASSLGTATYNSPLHF
CDR3 DNA: TGTGCCAGCAGTCTCGGGACAGCAACCTATAATTCACCCCTCCACTTT
V gene: TRBV28
clone size: -
D gene: TRBD1
J gene: TRBJ1-6

CDR3 protein: CASPAAGEQETQYF
CDR3 DNA: TGTGCCAGCCCCGCGGCAGGGGAGCAAGAGACCCAGTACTTC
V gene: TRBV19
clone size: -
D gene: -
J gene: TRBJ2-5

CDR3 protein: CASSLDRGKDTQYF
CDR3 DNA: TGTGCCAGCAGCTTGGACAGGGGGAAAGATACGCAGTATTTT
V gene: TRBV6-1
clone size: -
D gene: TRBD1
J gene: TRBJ2-3

CDR3 protein: CASSLGFASPNEQFF
CDR3 DNA: TGTGCCAGCAGCTTAGGGTTCGCCAGTCCCAATGAGCAGTTCTTC
V gene: TRBV7-2
clone size: -
D gene: -
J gene: TRBJ2-1

CDR3 protein: CASSDPRGLNTEAFF
CDR3 DNA: TGTGCCAGCAGTGACCCGCGGGGACTGAACACTGAAGCTTTCTTT
V gene: TRBV28
clone size: -
D gene: -
J gene: TRBJ1-1

CDR3 protein: CASSQGLQGARGNTIYF
CDR3 DNA: TGCGCCAGCAGCCAGGGACTACAGGGGGCCCGAGGAAACACCATATATTTT
V gene: TRBV4-1
clone size: -
D gene: TRBD1
J gene: TRBJ1-3

CDR3 protein: CASSQTTSGGATEQFF
CDR3 DNA: TGTGCCAGCAGCCAGACGACTAGCGGGGGGGCGACTGAGCAGTTCTTC
V gene: TRBV4-2
clone size: once
D gene: TRBD2
J gene: TRBJ2-1

CDR3 protein: CASSLSVNIEQYF
CDR3 DNA: TGTGCCAGCAGCTTAAGCGTGAACATAGAGCAGTACTTC
V gene: TRBV11-2
clone size: -
D gene: -
J gene: TRBJ2-7

CDR3 protein: CASSFGYGYTF
CDR3 DNA: TGTGCCAGCAGTTTCGGGTATGGCTACACCTTC
V gene: TRBV28
clone size: few
D gene: -
J gene: TRBJ1-2